These T cell receptor beta chains were read from a single sample in a study of T cell responses to AZD1222 COVID-19 vaccine. Only in-frame clones appear in the TCRdb table, and some are missing; sequencing was by immunoSEQ multiplex PCR. The table shows around 140,000 clones, with around 92% occurring only once. The material sequenced was peripheral blood, taken 28 days after the second AZD1222 dose. Receptors originate from an adult who received the AZD1222 COVID-19 vaccine. CDR3s include the opening cysteine and the closing phenylalanine or tryptophan.

TRBV6-5	TRBJ2-1	CASRRSGLSYNEQFF
TRBV7-3	TRBJ2-1	CASSPGLAATNEQFF
TRBV15	TRBJ2-3	CATSGPRDRTTDTQYF
TRBV3-1/TRBV3-2	TRBJ1-5	CASSQKGSNSNQPQHF
TRBV6-5	TRBJ1-3	CASSYSLGNAGNTIYF
TRBV7-9	TRBJ2-5	CASSPGGGRLRETQYF
TRBV30	TRBJ2-3	CAWNPRSTAGGPGDTQYF
TRBV28	TRBJ2-2	CASSWLAGANTGELFF
TRBV3-1/TRBV3-2	TRBJ1-5	CASSPSSGQPQHF
TRBV10-3	TRBJ1-5	CAIRDDRGDQPQHF
TRBV27	TRBJ2-1	CASSWSGVANEQFF
TRBV5-1	TRBJ2-7	CASSYGQGGPYEQYF
TRBV6-6	TRBJ1-2	CASSSLGPNYGYTF
TRBV28	TRBJ2-6	CASSITGTHSSGANVLTF
TRBV28	TRBJ1-4	CASSSPGQGTEKLFF
TRBV10-3	TRBJ2-3	CAISGELDTQYF
TRBV5-1	TRBJ2-2	CASSKQGSNTGELFF
TRBV19	TRBJ1-1	CASSTRQGANVNTEAFF
TRBV18	TRBJ1-5	CASSVYSGGNQPQHF
TRBV6-5	TRBJ2-7	CASSPDPSSEQYF
TRBV28	TRBJ2-3	CASSLLPGAGTDTQYF
TRBV6-5	TRBJ2-3	CASSYAPTSTDTQYF
TRBV14	TRBJ1-1	CASSSRIMNTEAFF
TRBV10-1	TRBJ1-1	CASSATGMGHTEAFF
TRBV5-5	TRBJ2-5	CASSRQGAQETQYF
TRBV24-1	TRBJ2-1	CATSDWGQGTYNEQFF
TRBV2	TRBJ1-2	CASSEFPGEGYGYTF
TRBV5-6	TRBJ2-5	CASSLRRGFRSGETQYF
TRBV29-1	TRBJ2-1	CSVGTGGNNEQFF
TRBV28	TRBJ2-7	CASSGQWYEQYF
TRBV12-3/TRBV12-4	TRBJ2-3	CASSLSRKDTQYF
TRBV28	TRBJ2-7	CASSWGTAYEQYF
TRBV7-9	TRBJ2-1	CAGSLGPYNEQFF
TRBV10-2	TRBJ2-2	CASSGGTGELFF
TRBV9	TRBJ2-7	CASSVGTKYPYEQYF
TRBV27	TRBJ2-1	CASSSFSGAYNEQFF
TRBV19	TRBJ2-5	CASSMYWTGGKETQYF
TRBV10-3	TRBJ1-3	CAISEGHSGNTIYF
TRBV25-1	TRBJ1-1	CASSVGANTEAFF
TRBV10-1	TRBJ2-3	CASSETYSTDTQYF
TRBV7-2	TRBJ2-7	CASSLAVSHSYEQYF
TRBV7-3	TRBJ2-7	CASSFSGRRNEQYF
TRBV5-1	TRBJ1-2	CASRRDRASPGHGYTF
TRBV12-5	TRBJ2-1	CASGSMTSLVPYNEQFF
TRBV4-1	TRBJ2-3	CASSPRDRDSSGTQYF
TRBV28	TRBJ1-2	CASSLDRLYGYTF
TRBV10-3	TRBJ1-4	CAISEAAQGATNEKLFF
TRBV4-3	TRBJ2-3	CASSQDVWTDTQYF
TRBV28	TRBJ1-5	CASRQGSNQPQHF
TRBV15	TRBJ2-5	CATSTRVIETQYF
TRBV6-6	TRBJ1-3	CASRRQNTIYF
TRBV11-3	TRBJ2-1	CASSFSGVEQFF
TRBV3-1/TRBV3-2	TRBJ1-2	CASSQLGSNYGYTF
TRBV7-9	TRBJ2-2	CASSFTSGTADTGELFF
TRBV7-9	TRBJ1-1	CASSLSGLQAFF
TRBV7-2	TRBJ2-1	CASRPGTNNEQFF
TRBV2	TRBJ1-5	CASSVSTDSNQPQHF
TRBV4-3	TRBJ1-4	CASSQDRVLTNEKLFF